Listed here are 21 T cell receptor beta chains from one sample, sequenced in a study of CXCR3-negative and CXCR3-positive naive CD8 T cells. 5' RACE with UMI labels generated the TRB cDNA libraries. Following a re-call of the 5' RACE reads, TCRdb has one entry per CDR3 protein and lacks DNA. The listing contains over 100,000 distinct CDR3 sequences. The source material was naive CXCR3- CD8+ T cells from blood. Subset indicated: CD45RO-CCR7+CD27+CD95- naive CD8+ T cells lacking CXCR3 (TNR3-). Source of these receptors: a human donor in good health. Some clones in this sample may be carry-over from other donors' samples.

The chain combines TRBV28 with TRBJ2-1; TCRdb returns TRBD2, unconfirmable since there is no DNA. The CDR3 loop spans 16 amino acids. Germline-derived CDR1 and CDR2 are MDHEN and SYDVKM. CDR3 sequence reads: CASRVAGGITYNEQFF.

The chain recombines TRBV3-1 with TRBJ2-3; TCRdb reports TRBD2, a call that lacks DNA to check it against. CDR3 length: 12 residues. CDR1 is LGHDT and CDR2 is YNNKEL in the germline V gene (reference sequence). This chain's CDR3 is CASSRGGDTQYF.

The V gene is TRBV14, the J gene TRBJ2-7. Germline CDR1 is SGHDN and CDR2 is FVKESK. CDR3 length equals 15 residues. The CDR3 sequence: CASSQEVRTSYEQYF.

This chain joins TRBV7-9 and TRBJ1-5; with no DNA, the TCRdb D assignment of TRBD1 cannot be verified. The germline gives CDR1 SEHNR, CDR2 FQNEAQ (reference sequence). This CDR3 has 15 amino acids. The CDR3 reads CASSLDDRPNQPQHF.

The genes are TRBV5-1 and TRBJ1-1; there is no DNA to check the TCRdb D call of TRBD1. From germline, CDR1 is SGHRS and CDR2 YFSETQ. This CDR3 region has 14 residues. CDR3 in amino acids: CASTSGRGGTEAFF.

The CDR3 spells CASSPSHELAKNIQYF. This chain uses TRBV28 with TRBJ2-4. The germline V gene has CDR1 MDHEN and CDR2 SYDVKM. The CDR3 consists of 16 residues.

This chain uses TRBV28 with TRBJ2-7. Germline CDR1 reads MDHEN; CDR2 reads SYDVKM. This CDR3 spans 13 amino acids. The CDR3 here is CASSLPVFDEQYF.

The chain uses TRBV5-5 and TRBJ1-3; TCRdb's D gene call, TRBD1, goes unchecked for lack of DNA. CDR3 length equals 17 residues. The germline gives CDR1 SGHKS, CDR2 YYEKEE (reference sequence). The CDR3 here is CASSWGPGSGSGNTIYF.

The V call is TRBV21-1, the J call TRBJ1-6; without DNA, the TCRdb call of TRBD1 cannot be checked. TRBV21-1 is annotated as a pseudogene. The CDR3 covers 18 residues. CDR3 loop: CASSKKGQCKKRNSPLHF.

V and J are TRBV30 and TRBJ1-1; TCRdb's D call, TRBD1, is unchecked because there is no DNA. Germline V gives CDR1 GTSNPN, CDR2 SVGIG (reference sequence). This CDR3 has 14 amino acids. The CDR3 region is CAWTWTGTNTEAFF.

This chain connects TRBV27 to TRBJ2-1; checking the TCRdb D call of TRBD1 is not possible without DNA. Germline V gene sequence: CDR1 MNHEY, CDR2 SMNVEV (reference sequence). CDR3 size: 14 residues. The CDR3: CASSPLPQGHEQFF.

The chain combines TRBV7-6 with TRBJ2-2; TCRdb's D gene call, TRBD2, goes unchecked for lack of DNA. The CDR3 runs to 17 residues. Germline V gene sequence: CDR1 SGHVS, CDR2 FNYEAQ. The CDR3 protein is CASSSGLAGVPTGELFF.

J is TRBJ1-2 and V is TRBV7-9. The CDR3 has 16 residues. The V gene's germline CDR1 is SEHNR and CDR2 FQNEAQ (reference sequence). CDR3 amino acids: CASSLSSAHANCGYTF.

CDR3 sequence reads: CASGGQTGSYEQYF. The V gene is TRBV10-3, the J gene TRBJ2-7. The CDR3 is 14 residues long. Germline CDR1 is ENHRY and CDR2 is SYGVKD.

The J gene is TRBJ2-6, the V gene TRBV19; TCRdb reports TRBD1, a call that lacks DNA to check it against. CDR1 and CDR2 (germline): LNHDA, SQIVND (reference sequence). The CDR3 contains 19 residues. The CDR3: CASTQNGIRGLTGANVLTF.

The V gene is TRBV29-1, the J gene TRBJ2-1. The germline CDR1 and CDR2 sequences are SQVTM and ANQGSEA. CDR3 length: 11 residues. The CDR3 loop is CSAHVSGEQFF.

V and J are TRBV9 and TRBJ2-7; the TCRdb D gene call, TRBD2, has no DNA to confirm it. This CDR3 has 13 amino acids. In germline, CDR1 is SGDLS, CDR2 YYNGEE. CDR3 in amino acids: CASSAGLAHEQYF.

The rearrangement uses TRBV9 and TRBJ2-5; TCRdb names TRBD2, which stays unverified in the absence of DNA. Germline loops: CDR1 SGDLS, CDR2 YYNGEE. This CDR3 has 13 residues. CDR3 loop: CASSVVKEGPQYF.

The genes are TRBV5-1 and TRBJ1-2; TCRdb gives TRBD1 as the D gene, but with no DNA this cannot be confirmed. The CDR3 loop spans 14 amino acids. Germline CDR1 reads SGHRS; CDR2 reads YFSETQ. The CDR3 is CASSHTVSPVGYTF.

The gene calls are TRBV12-3 or TRBV12-4 and TRBJ2-1; there is no DNA to check the TCRdb D call of TRBD2. The CDR3 is made up of 15 amino acids. The chain's CDR3 is CASSLTSGYDNEQFF.

The chain uses TRBV15 and TRBJ2-5. Germline lookup yields CDR1 LNHNV and CDR2 YYDKDF (reference sequence). This CDR3 has 13 amino acids. CDR3 region: CATRRKGEETQYF.